This T cell receptor (beta chain) stems from a study of T cells in Graves' hyperthyroidism and ophthalmopathy. With respect to this clonotype: Its antigen is unidentified.

Amplification of TCR beta CDR3 regions used RNA as the template. First-round RT-PCR of the TCR CDR3 relied on the HTBI primer set. TCRdb reanalysed the multiplex PCR reads using MiXCR and keeps one entry per CDR3 protein. The data hold some 200,000 distinct CDR3 sequences, with roughly 15% observed a single time. The germline CDR1 and CDR2 sequences are SNHLY and FYNNEI. The CDR3 spans 12 residues. The V gene lost 8 bases and the J gene lost 6 bases, with 11 bases spanning the gap. Patients with uncontrolled infections, other autoimmune diseases, pregnancy or lactation were excluded. PBMCs were collected from an approximately 10 ml volume of fresh peripheral blood. Study-wide findings and caveats: Stable hyperthyroidism was separated from ophthalmopathy by a model based on 13 V-J features. Most clonotypes expanded in the thyroid (above 0.001) were also present in blood.

This receptor was taken from a man aged 45 to 65 with Graves' hyperthyroidism. J is TRBJ2-1 and V is TRBV2, with unresolved D. Specimen: blood. In nucleotides, the CDR3 is TGTGCCAGCTTCCGGCTCCTCAATGAGCAGTTCTTC. Translating it yields CASFRLLNEQFF.